This T cell receptor beta chain was found in a study of T cell repertoires in cytomegalovirus infection (dated by TCRdb to about 2019). As for the study more broadly: Because public TCR beta signatures pointed to carriage of CMV infection together with the matching HLA type, the HLA type of each donor mattered for the analysis.

TCRdb shows the sequencer as Illumina HiSeq 1500. The public sequencing data were trimmed at Q25 with fastp and processed into clonotypes with MiXCR by TCRdb, which kept only in-frame beta chains. Identical CDR3 protein sequences are pooled into one entry, listed with their most common genes and DNA. Across this sample there are more than 500,000 distinct CDR3 sequences, with 16% seen only once. The leading ten clones occupy 20% to 30% of the sample. Findings and caveats that apply to the study as a whole: Cumulative frequency of public TCR beta family members discriminated carriers of CMV infection plus the relevant HLA type in this cohort and an independent approximately 370-donor cohort. The ex vivo response was dominated by HLA-C-restricted CMV-specific TCR beta clonotypes, which also provided the single most frequent clonotype in two of eight donors.

A word on this clonotype: The clone's antigen remains unknown. The input lacks base qualities; no much larger clone sits a single base away.

Inclusive of the bounding cysteine and phenylalanine, the CDR3 is 15 residues long. Just CDR3 DNA is preserved here, 45 bases in frame from base 1. Per the germline V gene, SGHNT is the CDR1 and YENEEA is the CDR2. V is cut by 5 bases and J by 5 bases, and the space between the germline ends is 18 bases. Sequencing was done on a sample of CD8+ T cells from PBMCs. The chain employs TRBV11-3 and TRBJ2-5, with a tentative D call of TRBD1 or TRBD2, each matching 7 bases. This receptor was identified in a human donor in good health (CMV status not recorded). Some clones in this sample may be carry-over from other donors' samples. The CDR3 region has the sequence CASSQREGALETQYF. The DNA is as follows: TGTGCCAGCAGCCAGAGGGAGGGGGCCTTGGAGACCCAGTACTTC.